This passage covers 23 T cell receptor beta chains from one sample sequenced in a study of breast tumors, draining lymph nodes, adjacent tissues. The lymph nodes were axillary draining lymph nodes from breast cancer patients. TCRdb independently ran MiXCR on the multiplex PCR reads; one entry per CDR3 protein. The sample carries roughly 80,000 distinct CDR3 sequences, roughly a fifth recorded once. What was sequenced was axillary lymph node tissue. These receptors were collected from a female donor with breast cancer. Some clones in this sample may be carry-over from other donors' samples.

This clonotype was picked up many times. The V and J genes are TRBV6-1 and TRBJ2-5, with D perhaps TRBD2 (5 bases). Germline CDR1 reads MNHNS; CDR2 reads SASEGT. The CDR3 spans 16 residues. The V gene lost 1 base and the J gene lost 1 base, with 13 bases spanning the gap. This chain's CDR3 is CASSEGESGPQETQYF. CDR3 coding DNA: TGTGCCAGCAGTGAAGGGGAGTCAGGACCCCAAGAGACCCAGTACTTC.

The genes are TRBV20-1 and TRBJ1-2; D gene unclear. The V gene lost 3 bases and the J gene lost 5 bases, with 10 bases spanning the gap. The CDR3 loop spans 12 amino acids. Looked up from germline, CDR1 is DFQATT and CDR2 is SNEGSKA (reference sequence). CDR3 amino acids: CSARQTTYGYTF. The DNA of the CDR3 is TGCAGTGCTAGGCAGACCACTTATGGCTACACCTTC.

This clonotype was seen only a few times. The gene calls are TRBV18 and TRBJ2-7, with D possibly being TRBD1 (7 bases). Germline values: CDR1 KGHSH, CDR2 LQKENI. Trimming left V 6 bases short and J 4 bases short, with 13 bases between. The CDR3 contains 13 residues. The CDR3 protein is CASSAGQPYEQYF. CDR3 bases: TGTGCCAGCTCCGCGGGACAGCCATACGAGCAGTACTTC.

This clonotype was recorded at least ten times. V usage is TRBV5-8 and J usage is TRBJ1-6; 7 bases agree with TRBD1. Germline CDR1 and CDR2: SGHTS and YDEGEE. V was pared by 3 bases and J by 7 bases, with 1 base of the junction left unmatched. The CDR3 covers 13 residues. The CDR3, as DNA: TGTGCCAGCAGCTCGGACAGGAATTCACCCCTCCACTTT. This encodes CASSSDRNSPLHF.

This clonotype was seen repeatedly, ten times or more. This sequence joins TRBV5-1 and TRBJ2-3, with 9 bases that match TRBD2. Looked up from germline, CDR1 is SGHRS and CDR2 is YFSETQ. CDR3 length equals 16 residues. V lost 3 bases to trimming and J lost 4 bases; unmatched junction nucleotides: 9. In nucleotides, the CDR3 is TGCGCCAGCAGCTCCGGGCGCGGGAGGGCCGCAGATACGCAGTATTTT. Its protein is CASSSGRGRAADTQYF.

In this sample, this clonotype turned up many times. The rearrangement links TRBV7-6 to TRBJ2-7; 10 bases are shared with TRBD2. The CDR3 is 15 residues long. With V trimmed by 4 bases and J by 4 bases, 7 bases remained unmatched. Germline values: CDR1 SGHVS, CDR2 FNYEAQ. The DNA for the CDR3 is TGTGCCAGCAGCTACTCCGGGACTAGCGAGTACGAGCAGTACTTC. It yields the protein CASSYSGTSEYEQYF.

The chain has TRBV10-3 and TRBJ1-1, with TRBD1 as a possible D gene (5 bases). The CDR3 covers 13 residues. Trimming removed 7 bases from V and 2 bases from J, with 11 bases in between. The V gene's germline CDR1 is ENHRY and CDR2 SYGVKD. DNA of the CDR3: TGTGCCATCACCGAAGACAGAAACACTGAAGCTTTCTTT. Encoded protein: CAITEDRNTEAFF.

This clonotype was observed many times. The CDR3: CASSPGLGLGEETQYF. Written as DNA, the CDR3 is TGCGCCAGCAGCCCTGGGTTGGGACTAGGGGAGGAGACCCAGTACTTC. The chain employs TRBV5-1 and TRBJ2-5; 8 bases match TRBD2. This CDR3 contains 16 residues. Germline trimming cut 4 bases from V and 5 bases from J; bases unmatched to any gene: 13. Per the germline V gene, CDR1 is SGHRS and CDR2 is YFSETQ.

As concerns this clonotype: The germline gene is not matched at one end of the junction; a read error may be the cause. The chain employs TRBV24-1 and TRBJ2-1; D is uncertain. The CDR3 length is 16 residues. The germline gives CDR1 KGHDR, CDR2 SFDVKD. The CDR3: CATSDPTRHGGDEQFF. The CDR3, as DNA: TGTGCCACTAGTGACCCTACGCGACACGGTGGGGATGAGCAGTTCTTC.

With regard to this clonotype: This clone may be a read error of a much larger clone one base away. The chain has TRBV4-3 and TRBJ1-3; perhaps TRBD1 as D (5 bases). The CDR3 runs to 15 residues. From germline, CDR1 is LGHNA and CDR2 YSLEER. Written as DNA, the CDR3 is TGCGCCAGCAGCCAAGAACCGGTCGGGGGAAACACCATATGTTTT. As protein: CASSQEPVGGNTICF.

Comments on this clonotype: This clone may be a read error of a much larger clone one base away. This chain uses TRBV5-4 with TRBJ2-7, with TRBD1 identical over 10 bases. This CDR3 region has 15 residues. From germline, CDR1 is SGHNT and CDR2 YYREEE (reference sequence). Losses at the gene ends were 3 bases for V and 5 bases for J; bases not matched to a gene: 8. CDR3 nucleotide sequence: TGTGCCAGCAGCTCCTGGACAGGGGGGGGGGACGAGCAGTACTTC. Protein product: CASSSWTGGGDEQYF.

A note on this clonotype: Since a much larger clone is just one base distant, this may be a read error. This rearrangement joins TRBV6-2 or TRBV6-3 to TRBJ2-1, with D possibly being TRBD1 (6 bases). CDR1 and CDR2 (germline): MNHEY, SVGEGT. The CDR3 length is 16 residues. CDR3: CASSYRGSWGDNERFF. In DNA, the CDR3 is TGTGCCAGCAGTTACAGGGGGAGTTGGGGCGACAATGAGCGGTTCTTC.

Many counts were recorded for this clonotype. For the CDR3, the DNA is TGTGCCAGCAGCTTTTCTCACGTTGCGACAGATACGCAGTATTTT. It yields the protein CASSFSHVATDTQYF. The chain recombines TRBV7-2 with TRBJ2-3; D not resolved. This CDR3 region has 15 residues. Germline CDR1 and CDR2: SGHTA and FQGNSA. V lost 3 bases, J lost 3 bases, and 13 bases lay in between.

This clonotype was observed a handful of times. The gene calls are TRBV6-5 and TRBJ2-1, with D maybe TRBD2 (5 bases). This CDR3 is built from 17 residues. V was cut by 11 bases and J by 1 base, with 24 bases left in between. Germline V lookup: CDR1 MNHEY, CDR2 SVGAGI. CDR3 loop: CACGRRRAQSSYNEQFF. In DNA, the CDR3 is TGTGCCTGCGGACGAAGGCGGGCCCAGTCTTCCTACAATGAGCAGTTCTTC.

A word on this clonotype: A much larger clone is a single base away; this may be a read error. The CDR3 DNA follows: TGTGCCAGCAGCTTAGCGAACGGGGCCAACGTCCTGGCTTTC. Its protein product is CASSLANGANVLAF. The chain combines TRBV7-2 with TRBJ2-6; either TRBD1 or TRBD2 may supply D (5 bases each). This CDR3 comprises 14 residues. Germline CDR1 is SGHTA and CDR2 is FQGNSA.

This clonotype has at least ten counts. The J gene is TRBJ2-3, the V gene TRBV20-1, with 11 bases lining up with TRBD1. The germline gives CDR1 DFQATT, CDR2 SNEGSKA (reference sequence). J gave up 5 bases and V 5 bases, and 6 bases lay outside the gene matches. The CDR3 has 14 amino acids. CDR3 sequence (DNA): TGCAGTGCTTCCGGGACAGGGGGTGTAGATACGCAGTATTTT. This codes for CSASGTGGVDTQYF.

Ten or more counts support this clonotype. This chain connects TRBV5-5 to TRBJ2-6, with D perhaps TRBD2 (5 bases). Trimming pared 3 bases from V and 5 bases from J, leaving 15 bases between. The CDR3 covers 16 residues. Germline V gene data show CDR1 as SGHKS and CDR2 as YYEKEE (reference sequence). CDR3 protein: CASSSTTSLRANVLTF. CDR3 DNA: TGTGCCAGCAGCTCCACCACTAGTCTTCGGGCCAACGTCCTGACTTTC.

This sequence joins TRBV28 and TRBJ2-7; 10 bases are a match to TRBD1. Germline CDR1 and CDR2: MDHEN and SYDVKM. This CDR3 region has 15 residues. J lost 4 bases, V lost 5 bases, and 8 bases had no gene match. CDR3 sequence (DNA): TGTGCCAGCAGTCTCCCGGGACAGGGGATTTACGAGCAGTACTTC. It codes for CASSLPGQGIYEQYF.

This clonotype was seen ten or more times. The V call is TRBV24-1, the J call TRBJ2-1; 7 bases are shared with TRBD2. Germline CDR1 is KGHDR and CDR2 is SFDVKD. The CDR3 spans 12 residues. The V and J ends lost 10 bases and 4 bases, in that order; junction bases with no gene match: 3. The CDR3 coding sequence is TGTGCCACGGCTAGCGGTTACAATGAGCAGTTCTTC. This translates into CATASGYNEQFF.

This clonotype was picked up many times. V is TRBV5-5 and J is TRBJ1-3; D call uncertain. This CDR3 contains 17 residues. With 0 bases removed from V and 0 bases from J, the gap between germline ends came to 13 bases. From germline, CDR1 is SGHKS and CDR2 YYEKEE (reference sequence). CDR3 in DNA: TGTGCCAGCAGCTTGGAACCAGGAGGCTCCTCTGGAAACACCATATATTTT. This translates into CASSLEPGGSSGNTIYF.

The J gene is TRBJ2-1, the V gene TRBV27; 7 positions match TRBD2. There are 15 residues in the CDR3. CDR1 MNHEY and CDR2 SMNVEV come from the germline V gene (reference sequence). The ends lost 5 bases at V and 5 bases at J; junction bases unmatched: 9. In DNA, the CDR3 is TGTGCCAGCAGTGTCGGACTAGAGGGTAACAATGAGCAGTTCTTC. This gives the protein CASSVGLEGNNEQFF.

Many counts were recorded for this clonotype. This sequence joins TRBV6-4 and TRBJ2-7, with 14 bases lining up with TRBD2. CDR3 length: 15 residues. Germline values: CDR1 MRHNA, CDR2 SNTAGT. J lost 5 bases, V lost 0 bases, and 0 bases had no gene match. The CDR3 spells CASSDSTSGRDEQYF. The CDR3, as DNA: TGTGCCAGCAGTGACTCGACTAGCGGGAGGGACGAGCAGTACTTC.

This clonotype was seen repeatedly, ten times or more. The chain links TRBV20-1 to TRBJ1-2, with TRBD1 matching over 10 bases. This CDR3 spans 15 amino acids. The junction had 10 bases not matched to a gene; V was cut back by 5 bases and J by 4 bases. The V gene's germline CDR1 is DFQATT and CDR2 SNEGSKA (reference sequence). This CDR3 is CSAAAGTGVGYGYTF. The CDR3 DNA sequence: TGCAGTGCTGCAGCCGGGACAGGGGTAGGCTATGGCTACACCTTC.